These 23 T cell receptor beta chains were sequenced from one sample in a study of T-cell memory formation after mild COVID-19. TCRdb redid the calling of the 5' RACE reads with MiXCR, one entry per CDR3 protein. The data show under 250,000 distinct CDR3 sequences, roughly 10% seen once. Sequenced sample: PBMCs or a T cell subset sorted from them (not recorded which). These TCRs come from a man aged 18 to 35 who had mild COVID-19 (a few samples of this study predate the infection). Cell type and time point are not known.

The chain joins TRBV5-5 to TRBJ2-7; 8 nucleotides align to TRBD1. This CDR3 has 15 residues. Per germline, CDR1 SGHKS and CDR2 YYEKEE (reference sequence). CDR3 nucleotide sequence: TGTGCCAGCAGCTTGGGGACAGGGAACTACTACGAGCTGTACGTC. Protein sequence: CASSLGTGNYYELYV.

This sequence joins TRBV18 and TRBJ1-5, with 7 positions matching TRBD1. Germline lookup yields CDR1 KGHSH and CDR2 LQKENI. The length of the CDR3 is 15 residues. With V trimmed by 4 bases and J by 1 base, 4 bases remained unmatched. This chain's CDR3 is CASSRGGQSNQPQHF. DNA for the CDR3: TGTGCCAGCTCACGGGGGGGACAGAGCAATCAGCCCCAGCATTTT. The variable domain in full, with the rest retrieved from reference TRBV18 and TRBJ1-5, is NAGVMQNPRHLVRRRGQEARLRCSPMKGHSHVYWYRQLPEEGLKFMVYLQKENIIDESGMPKERFSAEFPKEGPSILRIQQVVRGDSAAYFCASSRGGQSNQPQHFGDGTRLSIL.

This clonotype was counted between two and nine times. The chain uses TRBV19 and TRBJ2-5; D unclear. Germline CDR1 LNHDA, CDR2 SQIVND (reference sequence). Trimming cost V 5 bases and J 4 bases, with 11 bases left between them. This CDR3 has 13 amino acids. The CDR3 loop is CASSDGRTETQYF. The DNA of the CDR3 is TGTGCCAGTAGTGACGGCAGGACAGAGACCCAGTACTTC.

This clonotype was picked up a small number of times. The V call is TRBV6-2 or TRBV6-3, the J call TRBJ1-1, with D possibly matching TRBD1 (5 bases). The CDR3 consists of 13 residues. From germline, CDR1 is MNHEY and CDR2 SVGEGT. V lost 2 bases and J lost 4, with 8 bases in between. CDR3 loop: CASSYGTTTEAFF. DNA for the CDR3: TGTGCCAGCAGTTACGGGACGACCACTGAAGCTTTCTTT.

V gene TRBV20-1 combines with J gene TRBJ2-3; TRBD1 aligns across 8 bases. CDR1 is DFQATT and CDR2 is SNEGSKA in the germline V gene (reference sequence). Losses at the gene ends were 6 bases for V and 3 bases for J; bases not matched to a gene: 14. The CDR3 length is 16 residues. This CDR3 is CSAPKGGQGLTDTQYF. Here the CDR3 DNA reads TGCAGTGCCCCCAAGGGCGGACAGGGTCTTACAGATACGCAGTATTTT.

The chain recombines TRBV5-1 with TRBJ1-1, with 7 bases aligning to TRBD1. Germline trimming cut 4 bases from V and 8 bases from J; bases unmatched to any gene: 5. CDR1 and CDR2 (germline): SGHRS, YFSETQ. This CDR3 contains 12 residues. The chain's CDR3 is CASSQTGLEAFF. CDR3 coding DNA: TGCGCCAGCAGCCAGACAGGGTTGGAAGCTTTCTTT.

V is TRBV7-2 and J is TRBJ1-1; maybe TRBD1 (5 bases). This CDR3 region has 16 residues. Germline CDR1 and CDR2: SGHTA and FQGNSA. Trimming took 0 bases from V and 0 from J, leaving 11 bases between them. CDR3 bases: TGTGCCAGCAGCTTAGCGGGGCAGGGCTTGAACACTGAAGCTTTCTTT. Translation: CASSLAGQGLNTEAFF.

The chain joins TRBV11-2 to TRBJ2-3; D perhaps matches TRBD1 (5 bases). This CDR3 contains 13 residues. V gave up 2 bases and J gave up 6 bases, with 9 bases separating them. Per germline, CDR1 SGHAT and CDR2 FQNNGV. Written as DNA, the CDR3 is TGTGCCAGCAGCTTACTGACAGCCGATACGCAGTATTTT. Translating it yields CASSLLTADTQYF.

This clonotype was picked up a small number of times. This chain connects TRBV7-3 to TRBJ2-5; D possibly corresponds to TRBD2 (6 bases). The V and J ends lost 5 bases and 1 base respectively, with 17 bases between them. The CDR3 contains 16 residues. From germline, CDR1 is SGHTA and CDR2 FQGTGA. The CDR3 region has the DNA TGTGCCAGCAGCCTAATGGGGGGTGGAGGCCAAGAGACCCAGTACTTC. Translation gives CASSLMGGGGQETQYF.

In this sample, this clonotype turned up a few times. V gene TRBV5-6 combines with J gene TRBJ2-1, with unresolved D. Germline V gene data show CDR1 as SGHDT and CDR2 as YYEEEE. V lost 1 base and J lost 9, with 11 bases in between. The CDR3 contains 13 residues. CDR3: CASSLTVRGEQFF. The DNA for the CDR3 is TGTGCCAGCAGCTTGACAGTTCGTGGTGAGCAGTTCTTC.

This clonotype was found many times. The chain joins TRBV6-5 to TRBJ2-1, with D unresolved. V was cut by 2 bases and J by 10 bases, with 6 bases left in between. Germline-derived CDR1 and CDR2 are MNHEY and SVGAGI. CDR3 length: 11 amino acids. In DNA form, the CDR3 reads TGTGCCAGCAGTTACGGTAGGGAGCAGTTCTTC. Protein sequence: CASSYGREQFF.

This clonotype was counted only a few times. The gene calls are TRBV6-4 and TRBJ2-7, with TRBD1 matching 10 bases. CDR1 MRHNA and CDR2 SNTAGT come from the germline V gene. The CDR3 consists of 14 residues. The trim removed 4 bases at V and 7 bases at J, leaving 7 bases unmatched. The CDR3 sequence: CASSGYRDRGEQYV. CDR3 nucleotides: TGTGCCAGCAGTGGATACCGGGACAGGGGTGAGCAGTACGTC.

The V and J genes are TRBV11-2 and TRBJ2-7; 7 bases fit TRBD1. This CDR3 is built from 16 residues. The V and J ends lost 5 bases and 1 base, in that order; junction bases with no gene match: 11. The germline gives CDR1 SGHAT, CDR2 FQNNGV. CDR3 sequence reads: CASSDVRQGRSYEQYF. Written as DNA, the CDR3 is TGTGCCAGCAGCGACGTACGACAGGGCCGTTCCTACGAGCAGTACTTC.

The chain links TRBV9 to TRBJ2-2; D uncertain. The CDR3 has 15 amino acids. The V gene lost 0 bases and the J gene lost 4 bases, with 10 bases spanning the gap. The germline V gene has CDR1 SGDLS and CDR2 YYNGEE. The CDR3: CASSVVARSTGELFF. The CDR3, as DNA: TGTGCCAGCAGCGTAGTAGCCAGATCCACCGGGGAGCTGTTTTTT.

This clonotype was observed a handful of times. This sequence joins TRBV7-9 and TRBJ1-6; unclear D gene. Trimming stripped 1 base from V and 8 bases from J, with 12 bases between. This CDR3 region has 15 residues. Germline assignment: CDR1 SEHNR and CDR2 FQNEAQ (reference sequence). CDR3 sequence: CASSLGSGTDSPLHF. In DNA form, the CDR3 reads TGTGCCAGCAGCTTAGGCTCGGGAACCGATTCACCCCTCCACTTT.

This rearrangement joins TRBV20-1 to TRBJ1-2; the D gene is possibly TRBD1 (5 bases). V lost 2 bases, J lost 5 bases, and 12 bases lay in between. CDR1 is DFQATT, CDR2 SNEGSKA, per germline (reference sequence). This CDR3 comprises 13 residues. CDR3 bases: TGCAGTGCTAGAAGCAGGGAACTGTATGGCTACACCTTC. It yields the protein CSARSRELYGYTF.

This clonotype was detected only a few times. The rearrangement links TRBV5-1 to TRBJ1-1; no definite D call. Germline CDR1 SGHRS, CDR2 YFSETQ. This CDR3 spans 13 amino acids. V was pared by 1 base and J by 4 bases, with 8 bases between. The CDR3 nucleotides read TGCGCCAGCAGCTTGCGGACGGCCACTGAAGCTTTCTTT. Amino acids: CASSLRTATEAFF. Using reference TRBV5-1 and TRBJ1-1 for the parts outside the CDR3, the full variable domain is KAGVTQTPRYLIKTRGQQVTLSCSPISGHRSVSWYQQTPGQGLQFLFEYFSETQRNKGNFPGRFSGRQFSNSRSEMNVSTLELGDSALYLCASSLRTATEAFFGQGTRLTVV.

This clonotype was seen ten or more times. The rearrangement joins TRBV5-1 to TRBJ2-3; 7 nucleotides align to TRBD2. J lost 2 bases, V lost 1 base, and 7 bases had no gene match. Germline V CDR1 and CDR2: SGHRS, YFSETQ. The CDR3 totals 16 residues. The DNA of the CDR3 is TGCGCCAGCAGCTTGAGGGATAGCGGGTCCACAGATACGCAGTATTTT. Translating gives CASSLRDSGSTDTQYF.

This clonotype was observed a handful of times. The J gene is TRBJ2-3, the V gene TRBV18, with unresolved D. The CDR3 loop spans 14 amino acids. Germline CDR1 and CDR2: KGHSH and LQKENI. V was shortened by 2 bases and J by 5 bases, with 11 bases between the two germline ends. In DNA, the CDR3 is TGTGCCAGCTCACCAAGGTTCCCGCAAGATACGCAGTATTTT. Its protein product is CASSPRFPQDTQYF. The full variable domain, with the rest looked up from reference TRBV18 and TRBJ2-3, is NAGVMQNPRHLVRRRGQEARLRCSPMKGHSHVYWYRQLPEEGLKFMVYLQKENIIDESGMPKERFSAEFPKEGPSILRIQQVVRGDSAAYFCASSPRFPQDTQYFGPGTRLTVL.

Many counts were recorded for this clonotype. This sequence joins TRBV7-2 and TRBJ1-2; D gene uncertain. V was trimmed by 0 bases and J by 4 bases, leaving 9 bases between them. This CDR3 spans 14 amino acids. Germline CDR1 is SGHTA and CDR2 is FQGNSA. DNA of the CDR3: TGTGCCAGCAGCTTAGCCCAGGCAACCTATGGCTACACCTTC. Amino acid sequence: CASSLAQATYGYTF.

This clonotype was detected a few times. At one of its ends the junction is not consistent with the germline gene, which may arise from a read error. V usage is TRBV28 and J usage is TRBJ2-3; the D gene is possibly TRBD1 (5 bases). Germline CDR1 is MDHEN and CDR2 is SYDVKM. The CDR3 totals 13 residues. The CDR3 DNA sequence: TGTGCCAGCAATTTAAAGGGGAAAGATACGCAGTATTTT. It codes for CASNLKGKDTQYF.

Ten or more counts support this clonotype. The gene calls are TRBV4-1 and TRBJ2-7, with D perhaps TRBD1 (5 bases). V lost 1 base to trimming and J lost 0 bases, with 16 bases between them. CDR1 and CDR2 (germline): MGHRA, YSYEKL. The CDR3 is 17 residues long. CDR3 nucleotides: TGCGCCAGCAGCCAAGGTCGGGCATACAGGCTCTCCTACGAGCAGTACTTC. Protein product: CASSQGRAYRLSYEQYF.

This clonotype was seen only a few times. The chain couples TRBV20-1 to TRBJ2-3; 9 bases are shared with TRBD2. V lost 1 base to trimming and J lost 5 bases; unmatched junction nucleotides: 10. Germline values: CDR1 DFQATT, CDR2 SNEGSKA (reference sequence). The CDR3 spans 16 residues. The CDR3 region has the DNA TGCAGTGCTAGAGGACGGCGGGGGGGCGCGTTAGATACGCAGTATTTT. Residues: CSARGRRGGALDTQYF.